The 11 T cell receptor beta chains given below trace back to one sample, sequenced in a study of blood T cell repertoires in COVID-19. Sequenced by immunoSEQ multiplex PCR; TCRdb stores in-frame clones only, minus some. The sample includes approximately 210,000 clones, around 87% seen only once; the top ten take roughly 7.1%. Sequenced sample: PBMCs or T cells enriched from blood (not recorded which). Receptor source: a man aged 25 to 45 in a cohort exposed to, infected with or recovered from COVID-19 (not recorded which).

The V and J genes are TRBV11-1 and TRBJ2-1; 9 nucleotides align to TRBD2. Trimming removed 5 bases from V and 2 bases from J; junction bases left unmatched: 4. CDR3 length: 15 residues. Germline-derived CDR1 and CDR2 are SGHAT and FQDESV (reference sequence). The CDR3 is CASSRGTSPYNEQFF. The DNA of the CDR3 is TGTGCCAGCAGCCGCGGGACTAGCCCCTACAATGAGCAGTTCTTC.

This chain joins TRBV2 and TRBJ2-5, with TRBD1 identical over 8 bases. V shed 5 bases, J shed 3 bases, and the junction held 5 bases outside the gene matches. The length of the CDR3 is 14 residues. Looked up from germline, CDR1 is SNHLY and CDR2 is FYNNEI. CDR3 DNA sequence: TGTGCCAGCAGTCCCCAGGGGGCAGAAGAGACCCAGTACTTC. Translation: CASSPQGAEETQYF.

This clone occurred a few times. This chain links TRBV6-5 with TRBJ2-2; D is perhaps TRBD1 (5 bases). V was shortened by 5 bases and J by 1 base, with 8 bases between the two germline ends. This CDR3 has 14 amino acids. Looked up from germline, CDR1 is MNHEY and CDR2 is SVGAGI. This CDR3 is CASSRTGNTGELFF. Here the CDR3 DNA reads TGTGCCAGCAGTAGAACAGGGAACACCGGGGAGCTGTTTTTT.

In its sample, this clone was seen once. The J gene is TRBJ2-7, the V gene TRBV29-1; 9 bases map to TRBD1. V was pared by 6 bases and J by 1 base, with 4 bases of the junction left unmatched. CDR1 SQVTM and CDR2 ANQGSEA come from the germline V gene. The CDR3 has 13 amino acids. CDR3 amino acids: CSVRTGDSYEQYF. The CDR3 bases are TGCAGCGTCCGGACAGGGGATTCCTACGAGCAGTACTTC.

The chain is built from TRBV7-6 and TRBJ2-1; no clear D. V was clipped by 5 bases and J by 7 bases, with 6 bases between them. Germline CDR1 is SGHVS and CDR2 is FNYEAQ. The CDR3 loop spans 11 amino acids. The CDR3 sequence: CASSPQNEQFF. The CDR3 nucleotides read TGTGCCAGCAGCCCCCAGAATGAGCAGTTCTTC.

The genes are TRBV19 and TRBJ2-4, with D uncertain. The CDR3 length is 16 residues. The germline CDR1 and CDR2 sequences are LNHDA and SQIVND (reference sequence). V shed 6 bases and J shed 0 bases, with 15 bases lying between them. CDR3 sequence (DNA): TGTGCCAGTAGCGGGTTTGGCACACTAGCCAAAAACATTCAGTACTTC. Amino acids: CASSGFGTLAKNIQYF.

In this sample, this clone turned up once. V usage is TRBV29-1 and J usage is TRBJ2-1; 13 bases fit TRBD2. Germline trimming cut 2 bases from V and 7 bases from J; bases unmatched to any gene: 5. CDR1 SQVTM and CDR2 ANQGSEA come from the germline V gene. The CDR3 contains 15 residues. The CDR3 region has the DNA TGCAGCGTTGAATGGATGACTAGCGGGAGGAATGAGCAGTTCTTC. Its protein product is CSVEWMTSGRNEQFF.

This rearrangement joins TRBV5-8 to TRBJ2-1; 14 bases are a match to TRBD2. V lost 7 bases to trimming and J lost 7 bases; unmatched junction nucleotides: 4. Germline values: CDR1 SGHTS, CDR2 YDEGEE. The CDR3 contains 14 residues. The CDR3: CASRRTSGRNEQFF. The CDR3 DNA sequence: TGTGCCAGCCGAAGGACTAGCGGGAGGAATGAGCAGTTCTTC.

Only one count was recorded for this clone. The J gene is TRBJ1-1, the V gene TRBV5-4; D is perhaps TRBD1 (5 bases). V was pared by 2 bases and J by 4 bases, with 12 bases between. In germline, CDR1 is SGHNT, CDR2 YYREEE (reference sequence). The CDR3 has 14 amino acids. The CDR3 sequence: CASSFQGAGTEAFF. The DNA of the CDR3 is TGTGCCAGCAGCTTCCAGGGAGCGGGCACTGAAGCTTTCTTT.

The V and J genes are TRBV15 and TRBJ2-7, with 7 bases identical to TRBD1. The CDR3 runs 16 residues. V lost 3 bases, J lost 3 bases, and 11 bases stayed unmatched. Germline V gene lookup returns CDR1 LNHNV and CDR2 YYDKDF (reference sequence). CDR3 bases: TGTGCCACCAGCAGGCGAACTGGGGACAGAGGCTACGAGCAGTACTTC. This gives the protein CATSRRTGDRGYEQYF.

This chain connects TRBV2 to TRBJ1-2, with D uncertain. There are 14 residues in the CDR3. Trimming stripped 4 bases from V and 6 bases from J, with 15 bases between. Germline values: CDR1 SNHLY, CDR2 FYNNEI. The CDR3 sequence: CASSGPIPGHGYTF. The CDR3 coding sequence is TGTGCCAGCAGTGGACCCATCCCAGGTCATGGCTACACCTTC.